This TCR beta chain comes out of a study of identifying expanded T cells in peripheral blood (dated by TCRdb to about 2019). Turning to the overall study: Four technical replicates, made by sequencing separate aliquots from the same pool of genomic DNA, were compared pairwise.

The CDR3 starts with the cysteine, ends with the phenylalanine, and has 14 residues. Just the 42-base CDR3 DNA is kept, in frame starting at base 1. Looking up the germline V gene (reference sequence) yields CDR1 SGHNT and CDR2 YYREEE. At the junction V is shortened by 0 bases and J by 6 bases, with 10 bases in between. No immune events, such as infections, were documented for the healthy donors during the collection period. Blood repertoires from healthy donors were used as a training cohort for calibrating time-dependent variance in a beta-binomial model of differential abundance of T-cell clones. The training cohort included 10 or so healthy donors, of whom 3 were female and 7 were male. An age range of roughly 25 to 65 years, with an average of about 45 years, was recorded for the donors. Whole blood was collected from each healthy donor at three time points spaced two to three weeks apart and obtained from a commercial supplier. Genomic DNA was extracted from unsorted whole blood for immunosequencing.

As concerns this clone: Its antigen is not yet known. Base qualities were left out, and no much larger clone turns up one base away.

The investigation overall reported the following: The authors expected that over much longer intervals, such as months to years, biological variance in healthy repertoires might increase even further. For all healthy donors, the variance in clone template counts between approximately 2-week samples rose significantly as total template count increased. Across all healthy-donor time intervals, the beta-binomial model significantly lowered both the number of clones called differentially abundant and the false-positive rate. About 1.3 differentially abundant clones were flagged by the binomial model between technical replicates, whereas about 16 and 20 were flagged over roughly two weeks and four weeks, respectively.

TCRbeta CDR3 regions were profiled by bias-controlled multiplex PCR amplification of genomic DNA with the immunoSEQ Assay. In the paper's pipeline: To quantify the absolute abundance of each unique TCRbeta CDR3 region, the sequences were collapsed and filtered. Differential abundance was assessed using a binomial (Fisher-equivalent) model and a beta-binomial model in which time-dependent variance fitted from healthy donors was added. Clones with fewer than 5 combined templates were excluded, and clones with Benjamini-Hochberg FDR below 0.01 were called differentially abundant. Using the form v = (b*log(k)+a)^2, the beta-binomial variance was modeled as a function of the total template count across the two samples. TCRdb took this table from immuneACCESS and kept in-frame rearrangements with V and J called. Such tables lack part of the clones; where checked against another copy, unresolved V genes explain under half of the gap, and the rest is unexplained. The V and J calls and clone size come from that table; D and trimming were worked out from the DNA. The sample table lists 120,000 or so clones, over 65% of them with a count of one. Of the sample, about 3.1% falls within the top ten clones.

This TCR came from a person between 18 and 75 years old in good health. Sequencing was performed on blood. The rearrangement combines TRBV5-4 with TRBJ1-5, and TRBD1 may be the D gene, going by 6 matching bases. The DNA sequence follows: TGTGCCAGCAGCTTGGGGGGGGGCAGTCAGCCCCAGCATTTT. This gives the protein CASSLGGGSQPQHF.